Listed here are 32 T cell receptor beta chains from one sample, sequenced in a study of cytomegalovirus exposure and HLA in healthy donors (dated by TCRdb to the late 2010s). The receptor library was made with the immunoSEQ multiplex PCR assay. TCRdb holds this immuneACCESS table with in-frame rearrangements only. Some clones are missing; in checked studies, unresolved V genes explain under half, and the rest has no known cause. The sample table lists around 170,000 clones, 85% of them with a count of one. The top ten clonotypes cover about 17% of the sample. Sequencing input: PBMCs. The receptors come from a man younger than 35 in good health and CMV-seropositive.

V and J are TRBV7-3 and TRBJ1-1, with a tentative D call TRBD1 (5 bases). The CDR3 is 14 amino acids. Germline V gene data show CDR1 as SGHTA and CDR2 as FQGTGA. Trimming took off 6 bases at V and 1 base at J, with 12 bases between the two ends. This CDR3 is CASSFDSKNTEAFF. The CDR3 region has the DNA TGTGCCAGCAGTTTTGACAGCAAGAACACTGAAGCTTTCTTT.

This clone was counted only a few times. The chain recombines TRBV6-5 with TRBJ2-4, with 7 bases identical to TRBD2. Per the germline V gene, CDR1 is MNHEY and CDR2 is SVGAGI. The CDR3 is 15 amino acids. V lost 0 bases to trimming and J lost 8 bases; unmatched junction nucleotides: 7. The CDR3 nucleotides read TGTGCCAGCAGTTACTCCGGACTAGTTTACGACATTCAGTACTTC. This codes for CASSYSGLVYDIQYF.

The CDR3 DNA follows: TGTGCCAGTCGGACTAGCATGAGGGATACGCAGTATTTT. Translated, it gives CASRTSMRDTQYF. The V gene is TRBV27, the J gene TRBJ2-3, with 8 positions matching TRBD2. CDR3 length equals 13 residues. Germline lookup yields CDR1 MNHEY and CDR2 SMNVEV (reference sequence). The V gene end was trimmed by 9 bases and the J gene end by 6 bases; junction bases not matched to a gene: 8.

This sequence joins TRBV28 and TRBJ1-4; 10 bases are a match to TRBD1. The length of the CDR3 is 13 residues. Germline trimming cut 5 bases from V and 7 bases from J; bases unmatched to any gene: 1. Germline V gene data show CDR1 as MDHEN and CDR2 as SYDVKM. Written as DNA, the CDR3 is TGTGCCAGCAGTCGGGACAGGGGTGAAAAACTGTTTTTT. Its protein product is CASSRDRGEKLFF.

In its sample, this clone was seen a few times. The V gene is TRBV6-5, the J gene TRBJ2-7, with TRBD1 matching 7 bases. This CDR3 has 14 amino acids. The germline gives CDR1 MNHEY, CDR2 SVGAGI. V lost 2 bases, J lost 0 bases, and 1 base stayed unmatched. The CDR3 region has the DNA TGTGCCAGCAGTTACGACAGGGACTCCTACGAGCAGTACTTC. It yields the protein CASSYDRDSYEQYF.

The CDR3 here is CASSPGGYSNQPQHF. In DNA form, the CDR3 reads TGTGCCAGCAGCCCCGGGGGTTATAGCAATCAGCCCCAGCATTTT. The V call is TRBV27, the J call TRBJ1-5; D perhaps matches TRBD1 (5 bases). The CDR3 length is 15 residues. Trimming left V 6 bases short and J 0 bases short, with 12 bases between. Germline CDR1 reads MNHEY; CDR2 reads SMNVEV (reference sequence).

The chain uses TRBV28 and TRBJ2-7; 10 positions match TRBD2. V lost 5 bases and J lost 2; bases outside the gene matches: 0. The germline V gene encodes CDR1 MDHEN and CDR2 SYDVKM. This CDR3 has 13 amino acids. DNA of the CDR3: TGTGCCAGCAGTACTAGCGGGACCTACGAGCAGTACTTC. This encodes CASSTSGTYEQYF.

V and J are TRBV4-1 and TRBJ1-1; D call uncertain. This CDR3 spans 13 amino acids. The V end was cut by 3 bases, the J end by 4 bases, with 9 bases between. Germline CDR1 and CDR2: MGHRA and YSYEKL. The CDR3, as DNA: TGCGCCAGCAGCCACCCCGAGGGCACTGAAGCTTTCTTT. This codes for CASSHPEGTEAFF.

The table lists this clone with a count of one. V and J are TRBV29-1 and TRBJ1-3, with D hard to call. The V end lost 7 bases, the J end lost 4 bases, and 14 bases lay between the germline ends. Germline-derived CDR1 and CDR2 are SQVTM and ANQGSEA. The CDR3 contains 13 residues. The CDR3 protein is CSGRRGLGNTIYF. CDR3 nucleotide sequence: TGCAGCGGGCGTCGGGGTCTGGGAAACACCATATATTTT.

The V call is TRBV19, the J call TRBJ1-4, with TRBD1 matching 9 bases. Germline V gene lookup returns CDR1 LNHDA and CDR2 SQIVND (reference sequence). The V and J ends lost 3 bases and 0 bases, in that order; junction bases with no gene match: 5. The CDR3 sequence is 17 residues long. CDR3 region: CASSMGQGLTTNEKLFF. For the CDR3, the DNA is TGTGCCAGTAGTATGGGACAGGGCCTTACAACTAATGAAAAACTGTTTTTT.

The chain recombines TRBV11-3 with TRBJ2-1, with a tentative D call TRBD1 (7 bases). Germline lookup yields CDR1 SGHNT and CDR2 YENEEA. Trimming shortened V by 4 bases and J by 8 bases, and 15 bases separated the two germline ends. CDR3 size: 14 residues. The DNA of the CDR3 is TGTGCCAGCAGCTCCTCCGACAGGGACTATGAGCAGTTCTTC. This translates into CASSSSDRDYEQFF. The entire variable domain, with the rest obtained from reference TRBV11-3 and TRBJ2-1, is as follows: EAGVVQSPRYKIIEKKQPVAFWCNPISGHNTLYWYLQNLGQGPELLIRYENEEAVDDSQLPKDRFSAERLKGVDSTLKIQPAELGDSAVYLCASSSSDRDYEQFFGPGTRLTVL.

The gene calls are TRBV5-1 and TRBJ2-7; 7 bases map to TRBD1. The V gene's germline CDR1 is SGHRS and CDR2 YFSETQ. The CDR3 is made up of 16 amino acids. V was pared by 2 bases and J by 0 bases, with 8 bases of the junction left unmatched. The CDR3 DNA follows: TGCGCCAGCAGCTTAACTGCCGGGACAGTCTCCTACGAGCAGTACTTC. Translating gives CASSLTAGTVSYEQYF.

The gene calls are TRBV5-1 and TRBJ1-4; 12 nucleotides agree with TRBD1. V lost 0 bases to trimming and J lost 3 bases; unmatched junction nucleotides: 6. The CDR3 runs to 18 residues. Germline V lookup: CDR1 SGHRS, CDR2 YFSETQ. CDR3: CASSLVTGQGASNEKLFF. The CDR3 DNA reads TGCGCCAGCAGCTTGGTAACGGGACAGGGGGCTTCTAATGAAAAACTGTTTTTT.

The CDR3 loop reads CASSQEGLGTGNHEQFF. The CDR3, as DNA: TGTGCCAGCAGCCAAGAAGGTCTCGGGACAGGGAATCATGAGCAGTTCTTC. The rearrangement joins TRBV4-2 to TRBJ2-1; 9 bases fit TRBD1. This CDR3 contains 17 residues. V gave up 0 bases and J gave up 8 bases; unmatched junction bases: 11. Germline lookup yields CDR1 LGHNA and CDR2 YNFKEQ.

The J gene is TRBJ2-1, the V gene TRBV11-3; D gene unclear. The CDR3 extends over 17 amino acids. The V and J ends lost 5 bases and 0 bases respectively, with 17 bases between them. Germline V lookup: CDR1 SGHNT, CDR2 YENEEA. CDR3 coding DNA: TGTGCCAGCAGCCGCGCCCTGACATCCCGCTCCTACAATGAGCAGTTCTTC. Amino acids: CASSRALTSRSYNEQFF.

The chain recombines TRBV28 with TRBJ2-1; 9 nucleotides align to TRBD1. Germline V gene lookup returns CDR1 MDHEN and CDR2 SYDVKM. Germline trimming cut 5 bases from V and 3 bases from J; bases unmatched to any gene: 8. This CDR3 is 16 amino acids long. Here the CDR3 DNA reads TGTGCCAGCAGTCCCCCGGGACAGGGAGTCTACAATGAGCAGTTCTTC. Amino acid sequence: CASSPPGQGVYNEQFF.

The genes are TRBV4-1 and TRBJ2-4; 10 nucleotides match TRBD2. The J segment lost 2 bases and the V segment lost 1 base, leaving 5 bases of the junction unmatched. The CDR3 runs to 17 residues. Germline CDR1 MGHRA, CDR2 YSYEKL. CDR3 nucleotide sequence: TGCGCCAGCAGCCAAGGGCCTAGCGGGGGATCCAAAAACATTCAGTACTTC. It codes for CASSQGPSGGSKNIQYF.

The V call is TRBV28, the J call TRBJ1-2; 8 positions agree with TRBD1. Germline V gives CDR1 MDHEN, CDR2 SYDVKM. J gave up 5 bases and V 1 base, and 15 bases lay outside the gene matches. CDR3 size: 18 residues. The CDR3 sequence is CASSLFNPRQGKRYGYTF. The CDR3 coding sequence is TGTGCCAGCAGTTTATTCAACCCTAGACAGGGGAAGAGGTATGGCTACACCTTC.

This chain's CDR3 is CASSVDQGTGANVLTF. The DNA for the CDR3 is TGTGCCAGCAGCGTAGACCAGGGTACCGGGGCCAACGTCCTGACTTTC. The V call is TRBV9, the J call TRBJ2-6, with D maybe TRBD1 (5 bases). Between the trimmed V and J ends, which lost 0 bases and 4 bases, there was a span of 11 bases. Germline lookup yields CDR1 SGDLS and CDR2 YYNGEE. The CDR3 contains 16 residues. Variable domain in full (rest from reference TRBV9 and TRBJ2-6): DSGVTQTPKHLITATGQRVTLRCSPRSGDLSVYWYQQSLDQGLQFLIQYYNGEERAKGNILERFSAQQFPDLHSELNLSSLELGDSALYFCASSVDQGTGANVLTFGAGSRLTVL.

The chain uses TRBV9 and TRBJ1-2, with D possibly matching TRBD1 (6 bases). This CDR3 spans 15 amino acids. CDR1 SGDLS and CDR2 YYNGEE come from the germline V gene. The V gene lost 0 bases and the J gene lost 8 bases, with 17 bases spanning the gap. In DNA, the CDR3 is TGTGCCAGCAGCGTAGTTGGGGGCTCCGCCTTCGGCTACACCTTC. It codes for CASSVVGGSAFGYTF.

J is TRBJ2-1 and V is TRBV5-4; TRBD2 agrees at 12 bases. Trimming took 4 bases from V and 2 from J; bases not matched to a gene: 7. This CDR3 has 17 amino acids. CDR1 is SGHNT, CDR2 YYREEE, per germline (reference sequence). This chain's CDR3 is CASSGHSSGGAYNEQFF. CDR3 DNA: TGTGCCAGCAGCGGCCATTCTAGCGGGGGGGCCTACAATGAGCAGTTCTTC.

This rearrangement joins TRBV4-1 to TRBJ2-7; tentatively, D is TRBD1 (6 bases). Germline V lookup: CDR1 MGHRA, CDR2 YSYEKL. This CDR3 contains 14 residues. Trimming removed 1 base at V and 2 bases at J, with 9 bases between. CDR3 sequence: CASSQVDRTYEQYF. The DNA of the CDR3 is TGCGCCAGCAGCCAAGTGGACAGAACCTACGAGCAGTACTTC.

CDR3 amino acids: CASRPGQGAREQFF. The DNA for the CDR3 is TGTGCCAGCAGGCCGGGACAGGGGGCTCGAGAGCAGTTCTTC. V is TRBV6-5 and J is TRBJ2-1; 12 bases align to TRBD1. CDR1 and CDR2 from the germline V gene are MNHEY and SVGAGI. After removal of 6 bases from V and 10 bases from J, the junction contained 7 bases not matched to a gene. The CDR3 covers 14 residues.

The chain links TRBV27 to TRBJ2-7; no firm D call. The length of the CDR3 is 13 residues. CDR1 and CDR2 (germline): MNHEY, SMNVEV (reference sequence). Trimming stripped 0 bases from V and 2 bases from J, with 5 bases between. The DNA for the CDR3 is TGTGCCAGCAGTTTATCTGCAGCCTACGAGCAGTACTTC. As protein: CASSLSAAYEQYF.

The V call is TRBV6-7, the J call TRBJ2-1, with D uncertain. TRBV6-7 is marked as an open reading frame, function uncertain. V lost 7 bases and J 8 bases, leaving 15 bases between the germline ends. The CDR3 is 13 residues long. This CDR3 reads CASITENIDEQFF. The CDR3 region has the DNA TGTGCCAGCATTACAGAGAATATCGATGAGCAGTTCTTC.

The chain joins TRBV6-5 to TRBJ1-6; 7 nucleotides align to TRBD1. The CDR3 has 14 residues. Losses at the gene ends were 9 bases for V and 7 bases for J; bases not matched to a gene: 9. Germline-derived CDR1 and CDR2 are MNHEY and SVGAGI. CDR3 DNA sequence: TGTGCCAGTCACCTAGGGACAGCGAATTCACCCCTCCACTTT. It encodes CASHLGTANSPLHF.

The gene calls are TRBV28 and TRBJ1-5; D unclear. Trimming stripped 5 bases from V and 3 bases from J, with 11 bases between. The CDR3 length is 14 residues. Germline CDR1 is MDHEN and CDR2 is SYDVKM. The CDR3 protein is CASSPRHPNQPQHF. Here the CDR3 DNA reads TGTGCCAGCAGTCCCAGACACCCCAATCAGCCCCAGCATTTT.

The chain employs TRBV2 and TRBJ2-1, with 8 positions matching TRBD2. The germline V gene has CDR1 SNHLY and CDR2 FYNNEI. Unmatched junction bases numbered 10, after V lost 6 bases and J lost 0 bases. The CDR3 consists of 17 residues. The CDR3 sequence is CASRATSGLSSYNEQFF. DNA of the CDR3: TGTGCCAGCAGGGCCACTAGCGGTCTAAGCTCCTACAATGAGCAGTTCTTC.

The chain is built from TRBV5-1 and TRBJ2-5; the match to TRBD1 covers 10 bases. Trimming at V came to 1 base and at J to 4 bases, leaving 7 bases not matched to a gene. This CDR3 has 16 residues. Germline CDR1 is SGHRS and CDR2 is YFSETQ. CDR3 amino acids: CASSLSPGQGRETQYF. DNA of the CDR3: TGCGCCAGCAGCTTGTCACCGGGACAGGGGAGAGAGACCCAGTACTTC.

The chain employs TRBV4-2 and TRBJ2-2; D is unresolved. V lost 1 base and J 4 bases, leaving 10 bases between the germline ends. From germline, CDR1 is LGHNA and CDR2 YNFKEQ. The CDR3 is 15 residues long. The CDR3 DNA reads as TGTGCCAGCAGCCAAGGTTCTGAGCCCACCGGGGAGCTGTTTTTT. Translated: CASSQGSEPTGELFF.

This clone was seen a handful of times. Other DNA sequences in this specimen translate into the identical CDR3. The V call is TRBV28, the J call TRBJ2-2, with D hard to call. CDR1 and CDR2 (germline): MDHEN, SYDVKM. The CDR3 spans 11 residues. The V and J ends lost 6 bases and 4 bases respectively, with 3 bases between them. CDR3 protein: CASSLTGELFF. CDR3 DNA: TGTGCCAGCAGCCTCACCGGGGAGCTGTTTTTT.

V is TRBV13 and J is TRBJ2-4; tentatively, D is TRBD2 (6 bases). Trimming left V 2 bases short and J 2 bases short, with 13 bases between. CDR1 and CDR2 (germline): PRHDT, FYEKMQ (reference sequence). The CDR3 has 16 amino acids. The CDR3 reads CASSLTEGGTKNIQYF. CDR3 bases: TGTGCCAGCAGCTTAACTGAGGGAGGTACCAAAAACATTCAGTACTTC.